The clone carrying this T cell receptor (beta chain) appeared once. This sample is drawn from a study of T cell clones after liver transplantation. Study as a whole: Tolerance: complete withdrawal held at least one year, liver enzymes staying within twice normal.

Profiling relied on immunoSEQ multiplex PCR, and the TCRdb table lists in-frame clones only, not all of them. This table holds 95,000 to 110,000 clones, about 80% found once. The CDR3 is 13 amino acids. The TCR was taken from a human patient who received a liver transplant. The graft donor may have contributed some T cells. This sequence joins TRBV12-2 and TRBJ2-7; the table's D call of TRBD1 was not tested on the DNA. TRBV12-2 is flagged as a pseudogene. Here the sequenced sample was CD4+ T cells from blood, taken around 49 months after liver transplant. The CDR3 region is CAMDTRSSYEQYF. CDR3 bases: TGTGCAATGGACACCCGCAGCTCCTACGAGCAGTACTTC.